This record looks at one T cell receptor beta chain sequence and its context. The data were obtained in a study of blood T cell repertoires in COVID-19. Seattle patient enrollment occurred during active infection, with longitudinal follow-up thereafter. CDR3 length equals 16 residues. V was trimmed by 2 bases and J by 2 bases, leaving 13 bases between them. From germline, CDR1 is MDHEN and CDR2 SYDVKM. Source study methods: Amplification of reference gene primers was used by the study to estimate nucleated cell counts. The protocol was immunoSEQ multiplex PCR, while the TCRdb copy is restricted to in-frame clones and leaves out a portion. V, J and clone size reflect that table, while D and trimming were determined from the DNA. The data contain hundreds of thousands of clones, about 89% of them singletons.

The chain couples TRBV28 to TRBJ1-5; D might be TRBD1 (6 bases). The material sequenced was peripheral blood. The clonotype was recovered from a woman aged 25 to 39 with COVID-19, enrolled during active disease. The CDR3 bases are TGTGCCAGCAGTTTAGTGGGGGCGGAAGGCAATCAGCCCCAGCATTTT. Translating it yields CASSLVGAEGNQPQHF.